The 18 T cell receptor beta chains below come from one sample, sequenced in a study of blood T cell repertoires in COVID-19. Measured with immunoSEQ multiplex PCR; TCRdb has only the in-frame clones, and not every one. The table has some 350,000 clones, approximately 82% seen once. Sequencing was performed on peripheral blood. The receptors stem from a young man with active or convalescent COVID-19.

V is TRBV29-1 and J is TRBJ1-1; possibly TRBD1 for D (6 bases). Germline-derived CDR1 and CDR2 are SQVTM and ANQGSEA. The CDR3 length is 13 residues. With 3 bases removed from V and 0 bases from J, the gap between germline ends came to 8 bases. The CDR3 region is CSVERDMNTEAFF. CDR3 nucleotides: TGCAGCGTTGAGAGGGACATGAACACTGAAGCTTTCTTT.

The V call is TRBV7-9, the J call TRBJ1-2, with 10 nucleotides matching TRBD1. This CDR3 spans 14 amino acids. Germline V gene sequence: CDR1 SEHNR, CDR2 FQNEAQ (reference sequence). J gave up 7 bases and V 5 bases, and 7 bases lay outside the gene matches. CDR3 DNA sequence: TGTGCCAGCAGCCTGCGGGACAGGGGCTCTGGCTACACCTTC. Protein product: CASSLRDRGSGYTF.

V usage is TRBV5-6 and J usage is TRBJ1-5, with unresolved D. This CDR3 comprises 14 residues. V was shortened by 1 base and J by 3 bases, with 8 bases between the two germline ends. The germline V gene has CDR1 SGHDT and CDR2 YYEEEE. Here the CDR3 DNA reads TGTGCCAGCAGCTTGACCGGTTTCAATCAGCCCCAGCATTTT. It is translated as CASSLTGFNQPQHF.

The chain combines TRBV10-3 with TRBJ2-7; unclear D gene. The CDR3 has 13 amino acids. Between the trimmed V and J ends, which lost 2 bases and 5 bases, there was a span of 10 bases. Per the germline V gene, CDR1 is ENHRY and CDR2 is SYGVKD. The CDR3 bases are TGTGCCATCAGTGAGGGCAGCGCCGACGAGCAGTACTTC. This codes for CAISEGSADEQYF.

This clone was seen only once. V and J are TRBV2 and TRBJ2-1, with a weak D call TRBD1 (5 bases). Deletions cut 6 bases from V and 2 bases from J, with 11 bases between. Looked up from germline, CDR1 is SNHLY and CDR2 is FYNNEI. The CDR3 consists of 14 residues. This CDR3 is CASSFDSTYNEQFF. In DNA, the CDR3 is TGTGCCAGCAGCTTTGACAGTACCTACAATGAGCAGTTCTTC.

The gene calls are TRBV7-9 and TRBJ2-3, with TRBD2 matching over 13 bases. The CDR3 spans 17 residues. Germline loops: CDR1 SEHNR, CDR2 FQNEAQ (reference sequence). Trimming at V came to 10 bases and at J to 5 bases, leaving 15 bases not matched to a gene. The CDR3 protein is CATGLAGREHSGDTQYF. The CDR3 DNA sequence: TGTGCCACGGGACTAGCGGGACGAGAGCACTCGGGAGATACGCAGTATTTT.

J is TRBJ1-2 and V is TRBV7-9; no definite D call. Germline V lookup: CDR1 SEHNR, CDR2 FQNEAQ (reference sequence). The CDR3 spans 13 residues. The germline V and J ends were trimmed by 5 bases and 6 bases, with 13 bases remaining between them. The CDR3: CASSRVVRDGYTF. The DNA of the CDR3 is TGTGCCAGCAGCCGCGTTGTGAGGGATGGCTACACCTTC.

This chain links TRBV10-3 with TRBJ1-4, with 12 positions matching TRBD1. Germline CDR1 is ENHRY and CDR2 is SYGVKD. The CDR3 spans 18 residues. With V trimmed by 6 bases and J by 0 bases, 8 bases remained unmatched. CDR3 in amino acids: CAIRAGTGGAATNEKLFF. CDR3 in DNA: TGTGCCATCAGAGCCGGGACAGGGGGCGCGGCAACTAATGAAAAACTGTTTTTT.

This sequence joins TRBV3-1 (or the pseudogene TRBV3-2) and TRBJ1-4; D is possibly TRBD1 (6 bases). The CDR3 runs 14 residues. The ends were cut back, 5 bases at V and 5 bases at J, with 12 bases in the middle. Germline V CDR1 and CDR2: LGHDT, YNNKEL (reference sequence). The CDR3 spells CASSRTVRNEKLFF. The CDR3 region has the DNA TGTGCCAGCAGCAGGACAGTGAGAAATGAAAAACTGTTTTTT.

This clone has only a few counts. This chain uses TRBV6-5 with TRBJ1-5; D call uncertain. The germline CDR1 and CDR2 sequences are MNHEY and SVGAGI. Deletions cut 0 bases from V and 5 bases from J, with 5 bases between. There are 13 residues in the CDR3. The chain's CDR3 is CASSYSQYQPQHF. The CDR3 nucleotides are TGTGCCAGCAGTTACTCCCAATATCAGCCCCAGCATTTT.

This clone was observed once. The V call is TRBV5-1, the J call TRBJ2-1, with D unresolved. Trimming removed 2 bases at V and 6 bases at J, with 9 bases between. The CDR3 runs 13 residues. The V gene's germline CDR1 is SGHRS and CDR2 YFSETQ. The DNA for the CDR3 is TGCGCCAGCAGCTTCGAAAGGAGCAATGAGCAGTTCTTC. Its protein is CASSFERSNEQFF.

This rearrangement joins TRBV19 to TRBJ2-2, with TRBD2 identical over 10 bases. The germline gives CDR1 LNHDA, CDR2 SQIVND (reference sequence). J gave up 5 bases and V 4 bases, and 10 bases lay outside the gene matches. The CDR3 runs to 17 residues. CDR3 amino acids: CASSTLPIAGGTGELFF. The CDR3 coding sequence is TGTGCCAGTAGTACCCTCCCGATAGCGGGAGGTACCGGGGAGCTGTTTTTT.

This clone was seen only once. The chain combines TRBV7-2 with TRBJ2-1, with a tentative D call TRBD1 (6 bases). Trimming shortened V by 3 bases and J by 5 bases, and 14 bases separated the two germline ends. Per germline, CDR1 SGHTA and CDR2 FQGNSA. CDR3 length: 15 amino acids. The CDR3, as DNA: TGTGCCAGCAGCTTTGTGGGGGCCAGAGACAATGAGCAGTTCTTC. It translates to CASSFVGARDNEQFF.

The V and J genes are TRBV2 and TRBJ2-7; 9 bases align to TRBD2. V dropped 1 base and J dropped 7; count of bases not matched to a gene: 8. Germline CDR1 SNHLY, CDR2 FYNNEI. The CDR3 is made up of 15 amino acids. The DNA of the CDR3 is TGTGCCAGCAGTGAAGGGGCGGGAGGGTTTTATGAGCAGTACTTC. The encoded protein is CASSEGAGGFYEQYF.

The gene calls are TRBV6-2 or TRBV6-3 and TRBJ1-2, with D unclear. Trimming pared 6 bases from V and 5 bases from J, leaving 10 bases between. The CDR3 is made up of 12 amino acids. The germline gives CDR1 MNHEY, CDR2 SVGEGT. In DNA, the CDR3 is TGTGCCAGCAGCCCTGGGCCATATGGCTACACCTTC. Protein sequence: CASSPGPYGYTF.

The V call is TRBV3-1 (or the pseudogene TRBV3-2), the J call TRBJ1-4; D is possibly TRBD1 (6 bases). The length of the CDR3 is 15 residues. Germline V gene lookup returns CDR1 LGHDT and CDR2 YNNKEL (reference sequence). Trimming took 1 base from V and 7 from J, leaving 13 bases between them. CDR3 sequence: CASSQGAGDGEKLFF. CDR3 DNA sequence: TGTGCCAGCAGCCAAGGGGCAGGGGATGGTGAAAAACTGTTTTTT.

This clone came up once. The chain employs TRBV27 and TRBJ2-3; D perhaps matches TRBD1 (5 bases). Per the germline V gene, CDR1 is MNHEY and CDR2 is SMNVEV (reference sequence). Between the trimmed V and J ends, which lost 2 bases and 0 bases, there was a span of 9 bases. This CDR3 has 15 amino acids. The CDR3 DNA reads TGTGCCAGCAGTTTAACAGGCCCTAGCACAGATACGCAGTATTTT. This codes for CASSLTGPSTDTQYF.

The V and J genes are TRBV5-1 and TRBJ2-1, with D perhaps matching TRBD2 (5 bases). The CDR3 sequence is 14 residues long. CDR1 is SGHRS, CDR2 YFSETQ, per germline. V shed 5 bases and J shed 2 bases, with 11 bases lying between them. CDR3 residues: CASSGLGPYNEQFF. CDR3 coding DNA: TGCGCCAGCAGTGGACTGGGCCCCTACAATGAGCAGTTCTTC.